Each of the 8 T cell receptor beta chains below was sequenced from the same sample in a study of Ad26.COV2.S vaccination and SARS-CoV-2 variants. Sequencing was performed with immunoSEQ multiplex PCR; in TCRdb, only in-frame clones are kept and a portion is missing. The sample has roughly 390,000 clones, around 85% seen once. Specified treatment: some 20 received Ad26.COV2.S at low or high dose, single or two shots; 5 received placebo; per-sample allocation not given. After the first vaccine or placebo injection, samples were drawn on day 63. This material consisted of peripheral blood, taken in a trial of Ad26.COV2.S vaccine versus placebo. These receptors were collected from a person between 18 and 65 years old who received the Ad26.COV2.S COVID-19 vaccine or a placebo.

This chain connects TRBV5-4 to TRBJ2-1, with 8 bases fitting TRBD1. V trimming: 4 bases; J trimming: 9 bases; junction bases outside the gene matches: 9. This CDR3 contains 14 residues. CDR1 is SGHNT and CDR2 is YYREEE in the germline V gene (reference sequence). The CDR3, as DNA: TGTGCCAGCAGCCCGGTTCAGGGGGCTGGTGAGCAGTTCTTC. Amino acid sequence: CASSPVQGAGEQFF.

This chain links TRBV7-9 with TRBJ1-1; weak D call: TRBD1 (6 bases). There are 15 residues in the CDR3. Trimming removed 1 base from V and 5 bases from J, with 14 bases in between. Germline CDR1 reads SEHNR; CDR2 reads FQNEAQ (reference sequence). DNA for the CDR3: TGTGCCAGCAGCTTAGTCGACTCAGGGGAAACTGAAGCTTTCTTT. Translating gives CASSLVDSGETEAFF.

V is TRBV19 and J is TRBJ1-1; 10 bases match TRBD1. V lost 6 bases, J lost 2 bases, and 3 bases stayed unmatched. The CDR3 contains 14 residues. CDR1 and CDR2 from the germline V gene are LNHDA and SQIVND (reference sequence). The CDR3 coding sequence is TGTGCCAGTAGGACAGGGGGCGTTAACACTGAAGCTTTCTTT. Translating gives CASRTGGVNTEAFF. Together with reference TRBV19 and TRBJ1-1, the CDR3 gives the full variable domain: DGGITQSPKYLFRKEGQNVTLSCEQNLNHDAMYWYRQDPGQGLRLIYYSQIVNDFQKGDIAEGYSVSREKKESFPLTVTSAQKNPTAFYLCASRTGGVNTEAFFGQGTRLTVV.

This clone was detected only once. The gene calls are TRBV4-1 and TRBJ1-4; D may be TRBD1 (6 bases). Trimming took 2 bases from V and 2 from J, leaving 12 bases between them. The CDR3 is 16 amino acids. Germline loops: CDR1 MGHRA, CDR2 YSYEKL. The CDR3 region has the DNA TGCGCCAGCAGCCAAAACTATCAGGGGACTAATGAAAAACTGTTTTTT. Protein: CASSQNYQGTNEKLFF.

This clone was counted at least ten times. The CDR3, as DNA: TGTGCCAGCAGTGCTGTAGCGGGGGGCTTCGGTGAGCAGTTCTTC. Translating gives CASSAVAGGFGEQFF. The chain employs TRBV6-2 or TRBV6-3 and TRBJ2-1; 10 nucleotides line up with TRBD2. Germline CDR1 is MNHEY and CDR2 is SVGEGT. The CDR3 spans 15 residues. The trim removed 5 bases at V and 9 bases at J, leaving 10 bases unmatched.

This chain joins TRBV18 and TRBJ1-1; D call uncertain. V was trimmed by 2 bases and J by 6 bases, leaving 10 bases between them. The CDR3 consists of 13 residues. Germline V gene sequence: CDR1 KGHSH, CDR2 LQKENI. DNA for the CDR3: TGTGCCAGCTCACCAGGGCGGTACCCTGAAGCTTTCTTT. It translates to CASSPGRYPEAFF.

The V call is TRBV4-1, the J call TRBJ1-1, with D hard to call. Trimming removed 2 bases at V and 3 bases at J, with 13 bases between. Germline V gene lookup returns CDR1 MGHRA and CDR2 YSYEKL. The CDR3 runs 15 residues. The CDR3 reads CASSQWAGSYTEAFF. The DNA for the CDR3 is TGCGCCAGCAGCCAATGGGCAGGCTCCTACACTGAAGCTTTCTTT.

The CDR3, as DNA: TGTGCCTGGAGTGACTGGGGGGATGGCACTGAAGCTTTCTTT. It codes for CAWSDWGDGTEAFF. The chain employs TRBV30 and TRBJ1-1, with D possibly TRBD1 on 5 matching bases. Looked up from germline, CDR1 is GTSNPN and CDR2 is SVGIG (reference sequence). V lost 1 base to trimming and J lost 4 bases, with 13 bases between them. The CDR3 runs to 14 residues.